Below, 11 T cell receptor beta chains from the same sample are listed, as sequenced in a study of blood T cell repertoires in COVID-19. TCRdb's copy holds only in-frame clones and misses some; the assay was immunoSEQ multiplex PCR. The sample comprises some 350,000 clones, roughly 89% of which are singletons, and roughly 3% rests with the top ten. Sequencing was carried out using peripheral blood. Receptor source: a woman aged 18 to 35 who had recovered from COVID-19.

The CDR3 region has the DNA TGTGCCAGCAGCTTCGGAGGGGTCACTGAAGCTTTCTTT. Residues: CASSFGGVTEAFF. The genes are TRBV5-6 and TRBJ1-1; D perhaps matches TRBD1 (5 bases). The CDR3 is 13 amino acids. Germline CDR1 and CDR2: SGHDT and YYEEEE. The V end was cut by 2 bases, the J end by 4 bases, with 9 bases between.

This chain links TRBV7-2 with TRBJ2-1, with 8 bases aligning to TRBD2. The V and J ends lost 2 bases and 8 bases, in that order; junction bases with no gene match: 11. The CDR3 totals 16 residues. Germline lookup yields CDR1 SGHTA and CDR2 FQGNSA. The CDR3: CASSLTVTGGPYEQFF. The CDR3 nucleotides read TGTGCCAGCAGCTTAACGGTAACGGGAGGGCCTTATGAGCAGTTCTTC.

The chain uses TRBV2 and TRBJ1-2, with unresolved D. V was trimmed by 0 bases and J by 7 bases, leaving 9 bases between them. Per germline, CDR1 SNHLY and CDR2 FYNNEI. This CDR3 contains 13 residues. The CDR3 DNA reads TGTGCCAGCAGTGAAGCTAAAGCTTCTGGCTACACCTTC. This translates into CASSEAKASGYTF.

The rearrangement links TRBV2 to TRBJ1-2, with 7 bases fitting TRBD1. J gave up 1 base and V 6 bases, and 5 bases lay outside the gene matches. CDR1 is SNHLY and CDR2 is FYNNEI in the germline V gene. CDR3 length equals 14 residues. DNA of the CDR3: TGTGCCAGCAGGCCGGGACAGCTTAACTATGGCTACACCTTC. Encoded protein: CASRPGQLNYGYTF.

This clone was recorded many times. This sequence joins TRBV4-1 and TRBJ2-3; 9 bases are a match to TRBD2. Germline CDR1 is MGHRA and CDR2 is YSYEKL. The CDR3 is made up of 17 amino acids. V trimming: 1 base; J trimming: 5 bases; junction bases outside the gene matches: 10. In nucleotides, the CDR3 is TGCGCCAGCAGCCAAGCCCTAAAGCGGGAGGATAAAGATACGCAGTATTTT. This codes for CASSQALKREDKDTQYF.

The V call is TRBV2, the J call TRBJ2-3, with a tentative D call TRBD1 (6 bases). Trimming took off 5 bases at V and 4 bases at J, with 10 bases between the two ends. CDR1 is SNHLY and CDR2 is FYNNEI in the germline V gene. The CDR3 covers 13 residues. The CDR3 DNA reads TGTGCCAGCAGTACCCAGGGGCCAGATACGCAGTATTTT. Protein: CASSTQGPDTQYF. Complete variable domain (other parts from reference TRBV2 and TRBJ2-3): EPEVTQTPSHQVTQMGQEVILRCVPISNHLYFYWYRQILGQKVEFLVSFYNNEISEKSEIFDDQFSVERPDGSNFTLKIRSTKLEDSAMYFCASSTQGPDTQYFGPGTRLTVL.

The chain joins TRBV14 to TRBJ2-7, with D maybe TRBD1 (6 bases). Germline CDR1 SGHDN, CDR2 FVKESK. V lost 3 bases and J 9 bases, leaving 15 bases between the germline ends. This CDR3 is built from 13 residues. This CDR3 is CASSHQTLQGQYV. CDR3 DNA sequence: TGTGCCAGCAGCCATCAAACATTACAGGGGCAGTACGTC.

This chain joins TRBV10-3 and TRBJ2-3; TRBD2 might be the D (5 bases). Germline assignment: CDR1 ENHRY and CDR2 SYGVKD. V was shortened by 3 bases and J by 2 bases, with 12 bases between the two germline ends. The CDR3 has 15 residues. The DNA for the CDR3 is TGTGCCATCAGTGACTCGCGGGTGGTCACAGATACGCAGTATTTT. This translates into CAISDSRVVTDTQYF.

The J gene is TRBJ2-1, the V gene TRBV7-9; 9 bases agree with TRBD2. The length of the CDR3 is 19 residues. In germline, CDR1 is SEHNR, CDR2 FQNEAQ (reference sequence). V shed 4 bases and J 4 bases; nucleotides not matched to a gene: 17. This CDR3 is CASSSGVVAGEDTYNEQFF. The CDR3 region has the DNA TGTGCCAGCAGCTCCGGGGTAGTAGCGGGAGAAGATACGTACAATGAGCAGTTCTTC.

The chain carries TRBV28 and TRBJ2-1, with TRBD1 as a possible D gene (5 bases). The CDR3 sequence is 15 residues long. Germline values: CDR1 MDHEN, CDR2 SYDVKM. V lost 2 bases and J 6 bases, leaving 14 bases between the germline ends. The CDR3 coding sequence is TGTGCCAGCAGTTTAGGTTCAGGGTCTGTCAATGAGCAGTTCTTC. Encoded protein: CASSLGSGSVNEQFF.

DNA of the CDR3: TGTGCCTGGAGTGTAGGGTCCGGGACATCGCAAGAGACCCAGTACTTC. Protein: CAWSVGSGTSQETQYF. This rearrangement joins TRBV30 to TRBJ2-5; tentatively, D is TRBD1 (6 bases). CDR3 length: 16 amino acids. Looked up from germline, CDR1 is GTSNPN and CDR2 is SVGIG (reference sequence). V dropped 0 bases and J dropped 2 bases, with 16 bases sitting between them.